This T cell receptor beta chain came from a study of blood T cell repertoires in COVID-19. With 1 base removed from V and 3 bases from J, the gap between germline ends came to 12 bases. Germline values: CDR1 SGHTA, CDR2 FQGNSA. There are 15 residues in the CDR3. Here immunoSEQ multiplex PCR was the method, and the copy in TCRdb shows in-frame clones only, minus some. The sample carries about 170,000 clones, about 88% recorded once. This chain connects TRBV7-2 to TRBJ1-2; tentatively, D is TRBD1 (5 bases). This receptor was identified in a woman aged 80 or over in a cohort sampled during active or convalescent COVID-19. The material sequenced was peripheral blood. CDR3 sequence: CASSLEVAGYYGYTF. CDR3 bases: TGTGCCAGCAGCTTAGAGGTTGCAGGGTACTATGGCTACACCTTC.